This T cell receptor beta chain stems from a study of blood T cell repertoires in COVID-19. Germline V CDR1 and CDR2: LNHDA, SQIVND (reference sequence). The length of the CDR3 is 18 residues. V dropped 4 bases and J dropped 6; count of bases not matched to a gene: 13. Sequencing used immunoSEQ multiplex PCR; TCRdb keeps in-frame clones, though not all of them. The repertoire holds 250,000 to 350,000 clones, with 90% as singletons. Sequences were obtained from PBMCs or T cells enriched from blood (not recorded which). The origin of this receptor is a woman younger than 30 with acute COVID-19. The V gene is TRBV19, the J gene TRBJ2-1; 12 nucleotides align to TRBD2. Written as DNA, the CDR3 is TGTGCCAGTAGTACCAGAACCTTTTCTAGCGGGAGGGGCAATGAGCAGTTCTTC. This sequence encodes CASSTRTFSSGRGNEQFF.